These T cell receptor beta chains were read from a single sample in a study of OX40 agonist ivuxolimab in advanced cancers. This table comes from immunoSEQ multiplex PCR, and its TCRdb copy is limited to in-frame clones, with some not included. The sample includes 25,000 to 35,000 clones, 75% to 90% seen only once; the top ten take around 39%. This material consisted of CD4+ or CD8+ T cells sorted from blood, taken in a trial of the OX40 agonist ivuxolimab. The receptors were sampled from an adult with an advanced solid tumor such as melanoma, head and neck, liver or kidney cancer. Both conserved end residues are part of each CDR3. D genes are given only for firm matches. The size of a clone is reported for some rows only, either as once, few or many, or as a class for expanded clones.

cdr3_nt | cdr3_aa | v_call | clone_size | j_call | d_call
TGTGCCAGCTCACCTTGGGGAACCTACGAGCAGTACTTC | CASSPWGTYEQYF | TRBV18 | NA | TRBJ2-7 | NA
TGTGCCAGCAGCCAGAGTTGGGAGCCGACAGTCGCGACCCAGTACTTC | CASSQSWEPTVATQYF | TRBV7-9 | NA | TRBJ2-5 | NA
TGTGCCTGGAGTTGGAGGGATTCGAACACTGAAGCTTTCTTT | CAWSWRDSNTEAFF | TRBV30 | NA | TRBJ1-1 | NA
TGTGCCAGCAGCTTACCACATTCGACAGACATGAACACTGAAGCTTTCTTT | CASSLPHSTDMNTEAFF | TRBV11-2 | NA | TRBJ1-1 | NA
TGCGCCAGCAGCCAAGGGTTACAGTCAGACGAGCAGTACTTC | CASSQGLQSDEQYF | TRBV4-3 | NA | TRBJ2-7 | NA
TGTGCCAGCAGCACGTCCCGGACTAGCGGGAGGGGGGATACGCAGTATTTT | CASSTSRTSGRGDTQYF | TRBV9 | NA | TRBJ2-3 | TRBD2
TGTGCCAGCAGCCCCGGGGGTAGGGCCGGGGAGCTGTTTTTT | CASSPGGRAGELFF | TRBV9 | NA | TRBJ2-2 | NA
TGCGCCAGCAGCCAAGATCCGATAGCGGTCCCGTCCTACGAGCAGTACTTC | CASSQDPIAVPSYEQYF | TRBV4-1 | NA | TRBJ2-7 | NA
TGTGCCAGCAGCGCCGGGACTAGCGGAACACAAGAGACCCAGTACTTC | CASSAGTSGTQETQYF | TRBV11-2 | NA | TRBJ2-5 | TRBD2
TGTGCCAGCAGCTTAGTAGCGGGAGGGCCTACCTACGAGCAGTACTTC | CASSLVAGGPTYEQYF | TRBV7-2 | NA | TRBJ2-7 | TRBD2
TGTGCCAGCAGTGAAGCGCTTTTAGGGAGCTACGAGCAGTACTTC | CASSEALLGSYEQYF | TRBV6-1 | NA | TRBJ2-7 | NA
TGTGCCAGCACCCAAGTGGGGGGAGGCTACACCTTC | CASTQVGGGYTF | TRBV21-1 | few | TRBJ1-2 | NA
TGCAGCGTTGATTTGGACAGCCTTAATGAGCAGTTCTTC | CSVDLDSLNEQFF | TRBV29-1 | NA | TRBJ2-1 | NA
TGTGCCAGCAGCTTCCGGGACCCCCGGGACACTGAGCAGTTCTTC | CASSFRDPRDTEQFF | TRBV7-8 | NA | TRBJ2-1 | NA
TGTGCCATCAGTCAACGGGCCTCCATGAACACTGAAGCTTTCTTT | CAISQRASMNTEAFF | TRBV10-3 | NA | TRBJ1-1 | NA
TGTGCCAGCAGCTTGGATCTGCGGGAGGATGAGCAGTTCTTC | CASSLDLREDEQFF | TRBV5-8 | NA | TRBJ2-1 | TRBD2
TGTGCCAGCACCTTGATGTTTGGCGGGAGGCCAGATACGCAGTATTTT | CASTLMFGGRPDTQYF | TRBV27 | NA | TRBJ2-3 | TRBD2
TGCGCCAGCAGCCAAGAGGGACAGGGGTCCACTGAAGCTTTCTTT | CASSQEGQGSTEAFF | TRBV4-1 | NA | TRBJ1-1 | TRBD1
TGTGCCAGCAGCCAAGATCGAAACTTCCACGAGCAGTACTTC | CASSQDRNFHEQYF | TRBV14 | once | TRBJ2-7 | NA
TGCAGCGTTGAGGGGGGCAGGGTGTTCAATGGCTACACCTTC | CSVEGGRVFNGYTF | TRBV29-1 | NA | TRBJ1-2 | NA
TGCAGCGTTGAGGTCCTGACTAGCGGGAGGGCCGGAGTAATCAATGAGCAGTTCTTC | CSVEVLTSGRAGVINEQFF | TRBV29-1 | once | TRBJ2-1 | TRBD2
TGCGCCAGCAGCAGGCGGACTAGCGGGACAGCAGATACGCAGTATTTT | CASSRRTSGTADTQYF | TRBV5-1 | NA | TRBJ2-3 | TRBD2
TGCAGCGTGGGACTAGCCATCACAGATACGCAGTATTTT | CSVGLAITDTQYF | TRBV29-1 | NA | TRBJ2-3 | TRBD2
TGCGCCAGCAGCCAGGGAGGTCCTTCGGGCTATGGCTACACCTTC | CASSQGGPSGYGYTF | TRBV4-1 | NA | TRBJ1-2 | NA
TGCGCCAGCAGCCTCTTTGGGCGGCGGGAGATCCCAGATACGCAGTATTTT | CASSLFGRREIPDTQYF | TRBV4-3 | NA | TRBJ2-3 | TRBD2
TGTGCCACCTCCGGGACAGCGAATCCCCGGGGCGGCTACACCTTC | CATSGTANPRGGYTF | TRBV15 | once | TRBJ1-2 | TRBD1
TGCGCCAGCAGCCGTGGGATAGGGTTGGGCAATGAGCAGTTCTTC | CASSRGIGLGNEQFF | TRBV4-3 | NA | TRBJ2-1 | NA
TGTGCCAGCAGTTTATTCCGGCCACAAGGAGATGAGCAGTTCTTC | CASSLFRPQGDEQFF | TRBV28 | NA | TRBJ2-1 | NA
TGTGCCACCAGCAGACGACAGGTCAATGAGCAGTTCTTC | CATSRRQVNEQFF | TRBV15 | NA | TRBJ2-1 | NA
TGTGCCAGTAGTAGGGGGGGCACCTACAATGAGCAGTTCTTC | CASSRGGTYNEQFF | TRBV19 | NA | TRBJ2-1 | NA
TGTGCCAGCAGCTTAGTTTACAATGAGCAGTTCTTC | CASSLVYNEQFF | TRBV7-2 | NA | TRBJ2-1 | NA
TGTGCCAGCAGTTACTCAAGGGGGAGGGCCTACGAGCAGTACTTC | CASSYSRGRAYEQYF | TRBV6-5 | NA | TRBJ2-7 | NA